Detailed here is one T cell receptor beta chain. No antigen is known for it. This record belongs to a study of T cells in Graves' hyperthyroidism and ophthalmopathy. The source material, RNA transcripts, was used to amplify TCR beta CDR3 regions. HTBI primers were employed in a first-round RT-PCR of the TCR CDR3. TCRdb recomputed calls from the multiplex PCR reads with MiXCR, one row per CDR3 protein. Of approximately 400,000 distinct CDR3 sequences in the sample, about a sixth are singletons; the top ten hold almost 8%. General observations from the study: Appearing also in blood were most of the thyroid clonotypes expanded above 0.001. The model's output predicted ophthalmopathy at a median of 6.5 months prior to onset.

Pregnant or lactating patients were excluded, as were those with uncontrolled infection or other autoimmune disease. Clinicians diagnosed patients from clinical symptoms, serum thyroxine and TRAb, thyroid ultrasound and orbital computed tomography. Trimming stripped 4 bases from V and 6 bases from J, with 7 bases between. The length of the CDR3 is 12 residues. Germline CDR1 MNHEY, CDR2 SVGEGT. The sample consisted of blood. The J gene is TRBJ1-5, the V gene TRBV6-2 or TRBV6-3; D is unclear. The sequence derives from a woman aged 18-29 years with Graves' hyperthyroidism. The CDR3 protein is CASSWEIQPQHF. The CDR3 nucleotides read TGTGCCAGCAGTTGGGAGATTCAGCCCCAGCATTTT.